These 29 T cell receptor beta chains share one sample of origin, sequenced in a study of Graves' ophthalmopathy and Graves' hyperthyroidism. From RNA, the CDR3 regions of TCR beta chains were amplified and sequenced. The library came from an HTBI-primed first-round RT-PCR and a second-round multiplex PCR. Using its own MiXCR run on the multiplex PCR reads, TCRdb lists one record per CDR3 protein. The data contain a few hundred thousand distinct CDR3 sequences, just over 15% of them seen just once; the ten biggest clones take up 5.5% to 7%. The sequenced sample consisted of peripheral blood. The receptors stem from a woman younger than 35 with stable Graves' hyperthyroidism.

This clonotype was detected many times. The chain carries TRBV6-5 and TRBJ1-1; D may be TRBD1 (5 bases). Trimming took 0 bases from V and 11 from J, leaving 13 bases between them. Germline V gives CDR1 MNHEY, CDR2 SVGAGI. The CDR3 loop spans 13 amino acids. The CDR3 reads CASSYSGGKLAFF. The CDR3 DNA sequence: TGTGCCAGCAGTTACTCGGGGGGGAAGCTGGCTTTCTTT.

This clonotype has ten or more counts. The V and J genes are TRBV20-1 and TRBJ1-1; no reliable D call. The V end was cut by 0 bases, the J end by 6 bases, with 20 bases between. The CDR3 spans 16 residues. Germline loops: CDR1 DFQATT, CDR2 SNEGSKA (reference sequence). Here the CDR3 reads CSARDGVEGMDPEAFF. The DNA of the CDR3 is TGCAGTGCTAGAGACGGGGTGGAGGGAATGGATCCTGAAGCTTTCTTT.

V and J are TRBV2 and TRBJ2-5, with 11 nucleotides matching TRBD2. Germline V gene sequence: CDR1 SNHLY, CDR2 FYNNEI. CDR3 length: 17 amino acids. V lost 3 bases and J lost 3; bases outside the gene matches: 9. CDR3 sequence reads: CASSDQTSGVEKETQYF. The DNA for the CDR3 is TGTGCCAGCAGTGACCAGACTAGCGGGGTCGAGAAAGAGACCCAGTACTTC.

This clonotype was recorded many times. CDR3 nucleotides: TGTGCCAGCAGTTATGGTCCCGTGAACACTGAAGCTTTCTTT. This encodes CASSYGPVNTEAFF. The V call is TRBV6-5, the J call TRBJ1-1; D call uncertain. V was clipped by 3 bases and J by 0 bases, with 8 bases between them. Germline assignment: CDR1 MNHEY and CDR2 SVGAGI. The CDR3 loop spans 14 amino acids.

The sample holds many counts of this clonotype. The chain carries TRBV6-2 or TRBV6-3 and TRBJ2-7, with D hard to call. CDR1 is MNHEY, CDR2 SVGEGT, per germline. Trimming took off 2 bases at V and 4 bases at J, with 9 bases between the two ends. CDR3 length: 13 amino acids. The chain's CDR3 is CASSYRRRYEQYF. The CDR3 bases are TGTGCCAGCAGTTACAGGAGAAGGTACGAGCAGTACTTC.

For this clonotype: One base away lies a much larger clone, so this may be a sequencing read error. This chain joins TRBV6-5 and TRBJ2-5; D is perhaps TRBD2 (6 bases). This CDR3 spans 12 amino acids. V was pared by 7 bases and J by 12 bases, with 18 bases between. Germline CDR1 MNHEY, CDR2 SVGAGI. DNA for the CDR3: TGTGCCAGCACCGGACTGCGCGGGGCCGAGTACTTC. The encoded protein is CASTGLRGAEYF.

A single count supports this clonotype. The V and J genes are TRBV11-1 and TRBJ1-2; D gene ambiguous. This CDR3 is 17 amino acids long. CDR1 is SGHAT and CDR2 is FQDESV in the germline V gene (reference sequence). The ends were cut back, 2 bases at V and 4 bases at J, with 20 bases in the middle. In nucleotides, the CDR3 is TGTGCCAGCAGCTTAAATGAGGTCGGGAGGGAATTCTATGGCTACACCTTC. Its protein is CASSLNEVGREFYGYTF.

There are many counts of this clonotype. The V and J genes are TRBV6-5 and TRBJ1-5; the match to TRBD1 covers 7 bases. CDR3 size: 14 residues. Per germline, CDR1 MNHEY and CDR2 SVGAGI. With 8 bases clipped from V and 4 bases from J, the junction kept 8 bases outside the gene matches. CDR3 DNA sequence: TGTGCCAGCCACACAGGGGTAGGAAATCAGCCCCAGCATTTT. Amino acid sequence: CASHTGVGNQPQHF.

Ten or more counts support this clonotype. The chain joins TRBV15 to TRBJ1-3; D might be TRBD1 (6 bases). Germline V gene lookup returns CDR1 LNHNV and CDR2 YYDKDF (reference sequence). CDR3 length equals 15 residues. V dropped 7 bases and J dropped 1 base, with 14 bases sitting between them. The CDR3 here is CATTPQGTSGNTIYF. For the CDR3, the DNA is TGTGCCACCACTCCGCAGGGGACTTCTGGAAACACCATATATTTT.

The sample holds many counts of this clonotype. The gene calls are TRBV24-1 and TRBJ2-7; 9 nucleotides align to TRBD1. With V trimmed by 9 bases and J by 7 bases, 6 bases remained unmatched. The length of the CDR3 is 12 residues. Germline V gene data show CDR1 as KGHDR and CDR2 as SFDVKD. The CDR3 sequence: CATEDGQGEQYF. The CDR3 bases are TGTGCCACCGAGGACGGACAGGGGGAGCAGTACTTC.

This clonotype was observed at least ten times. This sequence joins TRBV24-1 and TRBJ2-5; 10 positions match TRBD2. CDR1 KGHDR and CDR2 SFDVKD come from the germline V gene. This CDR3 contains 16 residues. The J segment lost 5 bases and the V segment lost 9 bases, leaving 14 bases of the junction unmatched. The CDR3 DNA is TGTGCCACCGCCTCTTCCTTAGCGGGGGGACCTGAGACCCAGTACTTC. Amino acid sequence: CATASSLAGGPETQYF.

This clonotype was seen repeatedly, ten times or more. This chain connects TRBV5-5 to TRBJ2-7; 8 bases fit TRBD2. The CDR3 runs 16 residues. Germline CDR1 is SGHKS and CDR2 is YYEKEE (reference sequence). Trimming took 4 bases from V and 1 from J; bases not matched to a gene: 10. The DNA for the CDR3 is TGTGCCAGCAGCCGGGTGTGGGGCGGGGGGTCCTACGAGCAGTACTTC. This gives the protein CASSRVWGGGSYEQYF.

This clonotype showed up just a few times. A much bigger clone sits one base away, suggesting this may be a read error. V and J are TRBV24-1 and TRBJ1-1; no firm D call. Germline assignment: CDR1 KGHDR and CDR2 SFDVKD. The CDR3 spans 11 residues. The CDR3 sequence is CATTLNGKACF. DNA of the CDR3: TGTGCCACCACCCTTAATGGGAAAGCTTGCTTT.

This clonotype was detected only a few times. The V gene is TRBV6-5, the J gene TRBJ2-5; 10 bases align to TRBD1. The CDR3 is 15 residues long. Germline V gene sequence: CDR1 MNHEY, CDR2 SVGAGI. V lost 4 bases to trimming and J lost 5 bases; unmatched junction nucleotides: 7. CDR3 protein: CASSSGTGEWETQYF. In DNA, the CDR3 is TGTGCCAGCAGTTCCGGGACAGGGGAGTGGGAGACCCAGTACTTC.

CDR3 bases: TGCAGTGCCTTGGGACAGACCGCATATGGCTACACCTTC. It codes for CSALGQTAYGYTF. The rearrangement uses TRBV20-1 and TRBJ1-2; 7 bases align to TRBD1. The trim removed 6 bases at V and 5 bases at J, leaving 9 bases unmatched. Germline-derived CDR1 and CDR2 are DFQATT and SNEGSKA (reference sequence). The CDR3 extends over 13 amino acids.

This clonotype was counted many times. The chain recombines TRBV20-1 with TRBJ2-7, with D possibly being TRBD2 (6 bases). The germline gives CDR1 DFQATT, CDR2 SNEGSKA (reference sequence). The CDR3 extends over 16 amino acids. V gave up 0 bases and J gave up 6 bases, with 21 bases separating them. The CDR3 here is CSAREARAGTVSEQYF. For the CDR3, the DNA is TGCAGTGCTAGAGAAGCCCGCGCGGGAACGGTAAGCGAGCAGTACTTC.

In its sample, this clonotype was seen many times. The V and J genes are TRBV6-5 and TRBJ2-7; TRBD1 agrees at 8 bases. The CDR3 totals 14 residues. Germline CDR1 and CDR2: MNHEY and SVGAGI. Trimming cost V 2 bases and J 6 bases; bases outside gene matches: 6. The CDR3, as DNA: TGTGCCAGCAGTTACGGGGGACAGGTACCCGAGCAGTACTTC. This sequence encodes CASSYGGQVPEQYF.

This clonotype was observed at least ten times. The CDR3 here is CASTDSVNTGELFF. Written as DNA, the CDR3 is TGTGCCAGCACCGACAGCGTAAACACCGGGGAGCTGTTTTTT. V usage is TRBV9 and J usage is TRBJ2-2; a weak D match, TRBD1 (5 bases). Trimming took off 6 bases at V and 2 bases at J, with 11 bases between the two ends. The V gene's germline CDR1 is SGDLS and CDR2 YYNGEE. This CDR3 spans 14 amino acids.

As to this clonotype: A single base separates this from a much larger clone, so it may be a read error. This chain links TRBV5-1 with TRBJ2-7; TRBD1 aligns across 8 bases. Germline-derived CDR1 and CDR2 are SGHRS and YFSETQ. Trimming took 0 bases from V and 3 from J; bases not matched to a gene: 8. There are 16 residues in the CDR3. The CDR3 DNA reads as TGCGCCAGCAGCTTGGGGGGGACAGGCCGGATCTACGAGCAGTACGTC. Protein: CASSLGGTGRIYEQYV.

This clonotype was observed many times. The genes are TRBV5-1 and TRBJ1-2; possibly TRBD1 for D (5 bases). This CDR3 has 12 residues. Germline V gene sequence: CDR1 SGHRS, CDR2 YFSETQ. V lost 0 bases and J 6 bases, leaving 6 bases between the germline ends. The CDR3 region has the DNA TGCGCCAGCAGCTTGGGAGGGGATGGCTACACCTTC. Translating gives CASSLGGDGYTF.

CDR3 protein: CASSFTSEGEQYF. CDR3 nucleotides: TGTGCCAGCAGCTTCACTAGCGAAGGCGAGCAGTACTTC. The V and J genes are TRBV7-9 and TRBJ2-7; TRBD2 matches at 7 bases. CDR1 is SEHNR, CDR2 FQNEAQ, per germline (reference sequence). This CDR3 has 13 amino acids. V shed 3 bases and J 6 bases; nucleotides not matched to a gene: 5.

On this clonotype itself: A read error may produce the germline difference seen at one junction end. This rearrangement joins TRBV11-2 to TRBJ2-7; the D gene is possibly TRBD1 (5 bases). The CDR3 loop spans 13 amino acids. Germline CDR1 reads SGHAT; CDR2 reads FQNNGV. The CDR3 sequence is CASSSIGVYDQYF. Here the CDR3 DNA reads TGTGCCAGCAGCTCGATAGGGGTCTACGATCAGTACTTC.

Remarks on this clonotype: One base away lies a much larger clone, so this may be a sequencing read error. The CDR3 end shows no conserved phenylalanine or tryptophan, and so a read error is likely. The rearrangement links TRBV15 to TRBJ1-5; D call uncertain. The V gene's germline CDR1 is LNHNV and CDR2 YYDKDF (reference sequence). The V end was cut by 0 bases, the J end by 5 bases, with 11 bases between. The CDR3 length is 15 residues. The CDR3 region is CATSRDLGFYQPQHL. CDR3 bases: TGTGCCACCAGCAGAGATTTGGGATTCTATCAGCCCCAGCATTTG.

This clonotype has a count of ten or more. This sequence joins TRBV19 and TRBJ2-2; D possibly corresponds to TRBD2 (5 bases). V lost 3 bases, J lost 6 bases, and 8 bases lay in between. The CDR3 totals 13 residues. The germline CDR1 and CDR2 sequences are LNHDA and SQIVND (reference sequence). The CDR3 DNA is TGTGCCAGTAGTATGAGGCGGGCCGGGGAGCTGTTTTTT. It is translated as CASSMRRAGELFF.

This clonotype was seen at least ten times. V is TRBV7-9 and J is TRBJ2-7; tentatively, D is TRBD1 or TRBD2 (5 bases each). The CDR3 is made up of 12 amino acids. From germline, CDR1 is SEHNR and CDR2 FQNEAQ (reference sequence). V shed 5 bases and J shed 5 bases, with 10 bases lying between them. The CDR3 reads CASSRDVHEQYF. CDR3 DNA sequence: TGTGCCAGCAGCCGGGACGTCCACGAGCAGTACTTC.

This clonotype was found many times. The CDR3 bases are TGTGCCAGCAGCCCACGGGGGGACTCCTACGAGCAGTACTTC. Residues: CASSPRGDSYEQYF. The chain recombines TRBV13 with TRBJ2-7; the match to TRBD2 covers 7 bases. After removal of 5 bases from V and 0 bases from J, the junction contained 4 bases not matched to a gene. The germline gives CDR1 PRHDT, CDR2 FYEKMQ (reference sequence). This CDR3 has 14 residues.

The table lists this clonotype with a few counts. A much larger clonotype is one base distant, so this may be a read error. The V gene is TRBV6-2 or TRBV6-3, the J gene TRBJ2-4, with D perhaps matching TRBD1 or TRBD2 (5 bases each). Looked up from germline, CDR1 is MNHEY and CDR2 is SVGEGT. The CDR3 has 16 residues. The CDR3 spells CASSLATRANRNIQHF. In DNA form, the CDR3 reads TGTGCCAGCAGTTTAGCAACGCGGGCCAACAGGAACATTCAGCACTTC.

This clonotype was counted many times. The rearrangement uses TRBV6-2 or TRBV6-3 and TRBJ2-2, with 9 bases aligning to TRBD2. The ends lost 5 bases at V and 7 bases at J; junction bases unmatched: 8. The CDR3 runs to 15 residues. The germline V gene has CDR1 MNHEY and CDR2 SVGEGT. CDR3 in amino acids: CASSRTSVAGGELFF. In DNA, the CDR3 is TGTGCCAGCAGTAGGACTAGCGTGGCCGGCGGGGAGCTGTTTTTT.

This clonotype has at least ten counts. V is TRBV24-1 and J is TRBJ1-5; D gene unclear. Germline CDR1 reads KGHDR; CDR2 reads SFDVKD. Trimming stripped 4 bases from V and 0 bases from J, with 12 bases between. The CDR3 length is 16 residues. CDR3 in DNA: TGTGCCACCAGTGAGGCCGGACGGACTAGCAATCAGCCCCAGCATTTT. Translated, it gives CATSEAGRTSNQPQHF.